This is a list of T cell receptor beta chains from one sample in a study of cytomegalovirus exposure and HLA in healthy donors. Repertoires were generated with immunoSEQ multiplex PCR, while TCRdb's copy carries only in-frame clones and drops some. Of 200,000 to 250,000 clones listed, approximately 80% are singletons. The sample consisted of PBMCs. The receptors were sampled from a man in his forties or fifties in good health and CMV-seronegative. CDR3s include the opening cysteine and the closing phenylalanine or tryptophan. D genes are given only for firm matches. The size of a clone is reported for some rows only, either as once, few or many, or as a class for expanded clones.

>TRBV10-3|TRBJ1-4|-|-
CAISEPSGPKEKLFF
TGTGCCATCAGTGAGCCGAGCGGTCCGAAGGAAAAACTGTTTTTT
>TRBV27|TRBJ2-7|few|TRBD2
CASSLSSGGTYEQYF
TGTGCCAGCAGTTTATCTAGCGGGGGAACCTACGAGCAGTACTTC
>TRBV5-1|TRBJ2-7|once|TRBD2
CASSFGLAGVSSSYEQYF
TGCGCCAGCAGCTTTGGACTAGCGGGGGTTTCGAGCTCCTACGAGCAGTACTTC
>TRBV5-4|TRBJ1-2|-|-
CASSLKQGDYGYTF
TGTGCCAGCAGCTTGAAACAGGGAGATTATGGCTACACCTTC
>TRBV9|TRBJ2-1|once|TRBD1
CASSVATGGYNEQFF
TGTGCCAGCAGCGTAGCTACAGGGGGGTACAATGAGCAGTTCTTC
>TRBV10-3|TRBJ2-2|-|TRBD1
CAISASRPGQGDTGELFF
TGTGCCATCAGCGCCTCGAGACCGGGACAGGGCGACACCGGGGAGCTGTTTTTT
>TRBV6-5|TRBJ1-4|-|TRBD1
CATSDRGNEKLFF
TGTGCCACCTCGGACAGGGGAAATGAAAAACTGTTTTTT
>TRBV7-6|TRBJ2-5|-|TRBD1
CASSPGQVQETQYF
TGTGCCAGCAGCCCGGGACAGGTCCAAGAGACCCAGTACTTC
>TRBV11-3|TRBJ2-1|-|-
CASSYYKAEYNEQFF
TGTGCCAGCAGCTACTACAAAGCGGAATACAATGAGCAGTTCTTC
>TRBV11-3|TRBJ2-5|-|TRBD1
CASSSPRDRQETQYF
TGTGCCAGCAGCTCACCCCGGGACAGACAAGAGACCCAGTACTTC